Below, 31 T cell receptor beta chains from the same sample are listed, as sequenced in a study of tumor T cells in aggressive B-cell lymphoma. The protocol was immunoSEQ multiplex PCR, while the TCRdb copy is restricted to in-frame clones and leaves out a portion. This table holds about 2,300 clones, approximately 95% found once. Source material: tumor tissue. All receptors derive from an adult with diffuse large B cell lymphoma.

A single count supports this clone. This chain connects TRBV5-4 to TRBJ2-2; D unclear. The CDR3 length is 16 residues. With 3 bases removed from V and 3 bases from J, the gap between germline ends came to 15 bases. The germline CDR1 and CDR2 sequences are SGHNT and YYREEE (reference sequence). Here the CDR3 reads CASSSVKPGYTGELFF. The CDR3 bases are TGTGCCAGCAGCTCTGTAAAGCCCGGGTACACCGGGGAGCTGTTTTTT. The full variable domain, completed using reference TRBV5-4 and TRBJ2-2, is ETGVTQSPTHLIKTRGQQVTLRCSSQSGHNTVSWYQQALGQGPQFIFQYYREEENGRGNFPPRFSGLQFPNYSSELNVNALELDDSALYLCASSSVKPGYTGELFFGEGSRLTVL.

The gene calls are TRBV10-3 and TRBJ2-1, with 7 nucleotides matching TRBD2. CDR3 length equals 13 residues. Trimming removed 7 bases from V and 9 bases from J; junction bases left unmatched: 9. The germline V gene encodes CDR1 ENHRY and CDR2 SYGVKD. The CDR3 region has the DNA TGTGCCATCAAGGAGGGAGGGTTTGGTGAGCAGTTCTTC. Its translation is CAIKEGGFGEQFF.

This rearrangement joins TRBV15 to TRBJ2-2; 7 nucleotides match TRBD1. After removal of 0 bases from V and 7 bases from J, the junction contained 8 bases not matched to a gene. The CDR3 runs 16 residues. CDR1 is LNHNV and CDR2 is YYDKDF in the germline V gene (reference sequence). In DNA form, the CDR3 reads TGTGCCACCAGCAGAGAGTCAAGGGGGCTAAACGGGGAGCTGTTTTTT. Amino acids: CATSRESRGLNGELFF.

V is TRBV7-9 and J is TRBJ1-1, with D hard to call. CDR1 is SEHNR, CDR2 FQNEAQ, per germline (reference sequence). V lost 5 bases, J lost 8 bases, and 15 bases lay in between. The CDR3 has 13 residues. In DNA, the CDR3 is TGTGCCAGCAGCCACACTAGGAGGGCGGAAGCTTTCTTT. As protein: CASSHTRRAEAFF.

The chain is built from TRBV7-2 and TRBJ2-5; 9 positions match TRBD1. Germline V gene lookup returns CDR1 SGHTA and CDR2 FQGNSA. V shed 0 bases and J 5 bases; nucleotides not matched to a gene: 10. This CDR3 contains 17 residues. As DNA, the CDR3 is TGTGCCAGCAGCTTAGCCCCCCCGGGACAGGGATGGGAGACCCAGTACTTC. This gives the protein CASSLAPPGQGWETQYF.

This chain links TRBV7-9 with TRBJ2-7; 14 bases align to TRBD2. Germline-derived CDR1 and CDR2 are SEHNR and FQNEAQ (reference sequence). The CDR3 sequence is 15 residues long. J lost 5 bases, V lost 5 bases, and 5 bases had no gene match. The CDR3 sequence is CASSLGTSGGNEQYF. CDR3 sequence (DNA): TGTGCCAGCAGCCTCGGGACTAGCGGGGGCAACGAGCAGTACTTC.

The chain is built from TRBV27 and TRBJ2-1; 9 bases agree with TRBD2. The CDR3 is 15 amino acids. J gave up 5 bases and V 7 bases, and 9 bases lay outside the gene matches. From germline, CDR1 is MNHEY and CDR2 SMNVEV (reference sequence). This CDR3 reads CASNLGRGGNNEQFF. CDR3 DNA: TGTGCCAGCAACCTCGGGCGGGGGGGGAACAATGAGCAGTTCTTC.

The chain is built from TRBV6-6 and TRBJ2-7; D unresolved. The germline V gene encodes CDR1 MNHNY and CDR2 SVGAGI (reference sequence). CDR3 length equals 14 residues. V was shortened by 2 bases and J by 0 bases, with 8 bases between the two germline ends. The CDR3 nucleotides read TGTGCCAGCAGTTACCGATGGGCCTCCTACGAGCAGTACTTC. Amino acid sequence: CASSYRWASYEQYF.

This chain uses TRBV13 with TRBJ1-2; D might be TRBD1 (5 bases). Between the trimmed V and J ends, which lost 5 bases and 7 bases, there was a span of 14 bases. CDR3 length: 13 amino acids. Germline V gene data show CDR1 as PRHDT and CDR2 as FYEKMQ (reference sequence). The CDR3 reads CASSQDKQGGYTF. CDR3 DNA: TGTGCCAGCAGCCAGGACAAGCAGGGTGGCTACACCTTC.

The chain combines TRBV7-9 with TRBJ2-7; 7 bases match TRBD1. This CDR3 contains 15 residues. With V trimmed by 0 bases and J by 5 bases, 7 bases remained unmatched. Germline assignment: CDR1 SEHNR and CDR2 FQNEAQ (reference sequence). This CDR3 reads CASSLARTGSDEQYF. CDR3 nucleotide sequence: TGTGCCAGCAGCTTAGCAAGGACAGGCTCTGACGAGCAGTACTTC.

Only one count was recorded for this clone. The V gene is TRBV28, the J gene TRBJ1-5; D is possibly TRBD1 (6 bases). Germline CDR1 and CDR2: MDHEN and SYDVKM. V gave up 5 bases and J gave up 5 bases, with 10 bases separating them. There are 13 residues in the CDR3. The CDR3 is CASSVGGDQPQHF. CDR3 coding DNA: TGTGCCAGCAGTGTAGGGGGGGATCAGCCCCAGCATTTT.

The genes are TRBV11-1 and TRBJ2-7, with a possible D match to TRBD1 (6 bases). Trimming took off 1 base at V and 2 bases at J, with 15 bases between the two ends. The germline gives CDR1 SGHAT, CDR2 FQDESV (reference sequence). There are 16 residues in the CDR3. Here the CDR3 reads CASSLGNRDNPYEQYF. The DNA for the CDR3 is TGTGCCAGCAGCTTAGGGAACCGGGACAACCCCTACGAGCAGTACTTC. Full variable domain (remainder filled in from reference TRBV11-1 and TRBJ2-7): EAEVAQSPRYKITEKSQAVAFWCDPISGHATLYWYRQILGQGPELLVQFQDESVVDDSQLPKDRFSAERLKGVDSTLKIQPAELGDSAMYLCASSLGNRDNPYEQYFGPGTRLTVT.

This chain uses TRBV7-2 with TRBJ1-1; 7 positions match TRBD1. The CDR3 contains 13 residues. Germline V CDR1 and CDR2: SGHTA, FQGNSA. V lost 0 bases to trimming and J lost 10 bases; unmatched junction nucleotides: 5. The CDR3 DNA follows: TGTGCCAGCAGCTTAGCGGTGACAGGGACAGCTTTCTTT. Amino acids: CASSLAVTGTAFF.

V usage is TRBV18 and J usage is TRBJ2-5; 8 bases are a match to TRBD2. The trim removed 4 bases at V and 5 bases at J, leaving 9 bases unmatched. Germline assignment: CDR1 KGHSH and CDR2 LQKENI. This CDR3 contains 15 residues. CDR3 in amino acids: CASSRFSGRRETQYF. The CDR3 DNA follows: TGTGCCAGCTCACGCTTCAGCGGGAGACGGGAGACCCAGTACTTC.

This clone was picked up a small number of times. The rearrangement links TRBV7-9 to TRBJ2-5; D perhaps matches TRBD2 (6 bases). Trimming removed 1 base at V and 2 bases at J, with 8 bases between. This CDR3 comprises 14 residues. Germline loops: CDR1 SEHNR, CDR2 FQNEAQ (reference sequence). CDR3 DNA sequence: TGTGCCAGCAGCTTAGATAGCGGACAAGAGACCCAGTACTTC. Protein: CASSLDSGQETQYF.

This clone appeared a few times. The rearrangement links TRBV5-1 to TRBJ1-5, with D possibly matching TRBD1 (5 bases). Germline V CDR1 and CDR2: SGHRS, YFSETQ. V was clipped by 4 bases and J by 6 bases, with 17 bases between them. This CDR3 is 15 amino acids long. DNA of the CDR3: TGCGCCAGCAGCCCCGGGGGGGGAGAGGTTCAGCCCCAGCATTTT. Amino acids: CASSPGGGEVQPQHF.

This rearrangement joins TRBV28 to TRBJ2-1; 9 bases are shared with TRBD2. The CDR3 loop spans 12 amino acids. Germline V gene sequence: CDR1 MDHEN, CDR2 SYDVKM. J was trimmed by 10 bases and V by 2 bases; bases with no gene match: 0. The CDR3 DNA follows: TGTGCCAGCAGTTTACTAGCGGGAGAGCAGTTCTTC. It yields the protein CASSLLAGEQFF.

This rearrangement joins TRBV15 to TRBJ2-2; 7 bases line up with TRBD1. The CDR3 runs 16 residues. Germline V gene lookup returns CDR1 LNHNV and CDR2 YYDKDF (reference sequence). The ends lost 1 base at V and 7 bases at J; junction bases unmatched: 9. The CDR3: CATSRGSRGLNGELFF. In nucleotides, the CDR3 is TGTGCCACCAGCAGAGGGTCAAGGGGGCTAAACGGGGAGCTGTTTTTT.

The J gene is TRBJ1-2, the V gene TRBV6-6, with D perhaps TRBD1 (5 bases). Trimming shortened V by 6 bases and J by 8 bases, and 16 bases separated the two germline ends. The germline CDR1 and CDR2 sequences are MNHNY and SVGAGI (reference sequence). There are 13 residues in the CDR3. For the CDR3, the DNA is TGTGCCAGCAGATTACCAGTAGGGGTCGGCTACACCTTC. Protein sequence: CASRLPVGVGYTF.

The chain links TRBV18 to TRBJ2-7, with D perhaps matching TRBD1 (6 bases). V gave up 3 bases and J gave up 3 bases, with 12 bases separating them. Germline V gene data show CDR1 as KGHSH and CDR2 as LQKENI. CDR3 length: 14 amino acids. CDR3: CASSPRDTYYEQYF. For the CDR3, the DNA is TGTGCCAGCTCACCCCGGGACACATACTACGAGCAGTACTTC.

V usage is TRBV13 and J usage is TRBJ2-3; a weak D match, TRBD2 (5 bases). Germline values: CDR1 PRHDT, CDR2 FYEKMQ (reference sequence). The CDR3 sequence is 14 residues long. V lost 1 base and J lost 3, with 8 bases in between. The DNA for the CDR3 is TGTGCCAGCAGCTTAGTTGGAGGAACAGATACGCAGTATTTT. It is translated as CASSLVGGTDTQYF.

This chain links TRBV7-2 with TRBJ2-1; weak D call: TRBD2 (6 bases). The germline CDR1 and CDR2 sequences are SGHTA and FQGNSA. The CDR3 is made up of 14 amino acids. The ends were cut back, 7 bases at V and 9 bases at J, with 19 bases in the middle. The CDR3 sequence: CASTPRGNGAEQFF. The CDR3 nucleotides read TGTGCCAGCACCCCCCGGGGGAACGGGGCTGAGCAGTTCTTC.

The V gene is TRBV5-6, the J gene TRBJ2-7; TRBD1 agrees at 9 bases. The CDR3 has 16 residues. V shed 0 bases and J 1 base; nucleotides not matched to a gene: 5. The V gene's germline CDR1 is SGHDT and CDR2 YYEEEE. The CDR3 is CASSLAGGTGSYEQYF. Written as DNA, the CDR3 is TGTGCCAGCAGCTTGGCAGGAGGGACAGGGTCCTACGAGCAGTACTTC.

V and J are TRBV5-4 and TRBJ2-7; the D gene is possibly TRBD1 (6 bases). The V end was cut by 4 bases, the J end by 5 bases, with 10 bases between. The length of the CDR3 is 12 residues. Germline-derived CDR1 and CDR2 are SGHNT and YYREEE (reference sequence). The CDR3 is CASSGTSDEQYF. CDR3 nucleotides: TGTGCCAGCAGCGGGACAAGCGACGAGCAGTACTTC.

This chain uses TRBV9 with TRBJ1-2; D might be TRBD1 (5 bases). This CDR3 comprises 14 residues. The germline V and J ends were trimmed by 0 bases and 5 bases, with 11 bases remaining between them. Looked up from germline, CDR1 is SGDLS and CDR2 is YYNGEE. CDR3 sequence reads: CASSVALGQYGYTF. In DNA form, the CDR3 reads TGTGCCAGCAGCGTAGCCTTGGGGCAGTATGGCTACACCTTC. Looking up the rest from reference TRBV9 and TRBJ1-2 gives the full variable domain: DSGVTQTPKHLITATGQRVTLRCSPRSGDLSVYWYQQSLDQGLQFLIQYYNGEERAKGNILERFSAQQFPDLHSELNLSSLELGDSALYFCASSVALGQYGYTFGSGTRLTVV.

For the CDR3, the DNA is TGTGCCAGCAGCCCGACGGGACAGGCCACAGATACGCAGTATTTT. Its translation: CASSPTGQATDTQYF. The V and J genes are TRBV11-3 and TRBJ2-3; TRBD1 aligns across 8 bases. The CDR3 runs 15 residues. V lost 5 bases to trimming and J lost 2 bases; unmatched junction nucleotides: 6. Germline CDR1 and CDR2: SGHNT and YENEEA.

In this sample, this clone turned up once. V and J are TRBV15 and TRBJ1-4; TRBD1 matches 8 bases. The CDR3 is 14 amino acids. V gave up 4 bases and J gave up 8 bases; unmatched junction bases: 6. Germline CDR1 and CDR2: LNHNV and YYDKDF (reference sequence). The CDR3 DNA reads as TGTGCCACCAGCAACCCAGGGGGCGCCGAAAAACTGTTTTTT. This sequence encodes CATSNPGGAEKLFF.

This clone was seen only once. CDR3 nucleotides: TGTGCCAGCAGCCTATTCTCAACTAATGAAAAACTGTTTTTT. Protein sequence: CASSLFSTNEKLFF. The V and J genes are TRBV6-5 and TRBJ1-4; D uncertain. CDR1 and CDR2 from the germline V gene are MNHEY and SVGAGI. The CDR3 totals 14 residues. The V end was cut by 6 bases, the J end by 0 bases, with 8 bases between.

The chain joins TRBV4-1 to TRBJ2-7; TRBD2 is a possible D gene (6 bases). Germline assignment: CDR1 MGHRA and CDR2 YSYEKL. The V gene lost 5 bases and the J gene lost 2 bases, with 10 bases spanning the gap. This CDR3 comprises 13 residues. The CDR3 reads CASSGGTTYEQYF. The CDR3 nucleotides read TGCGCCAGCAGCGGAGGGACCACCTACGAGCAGTACTTC.

The CDR3 is CASSFSQNYEQYF. The CDR3 DNA follows: TGTGCCAGCAGCTTTTCTCAGAACTACGAGCAGTACTTC. V is TRBV11-2 and J is TRBJ2-7; D uncertain. The CDR3 is 13 amino acids. V was clipped by 3 bases and J by 3 bases, with 9 bases between them. Germline V gives CDR1 SGHAT, CDR2 FQNNGV.

The V gene is TRBV10-3, the J gene TRBJ2-3, with 7 bases lining up with TRBD1. Germline V gene data show CDR1 as ENHRY and CDR2 as SYGVKD. V was clipped by 6 bases and J by 0 bases; unmatched bases: 9. The CDR3 is made up of 16 amino acids. CDR3 amino acids: CAISHRGQPSTDTQYF. CDR3 in DNA: TGTGCCATCAGCCACAGGGGCCAACCTAGCACAGATACGCAGTATTTT.